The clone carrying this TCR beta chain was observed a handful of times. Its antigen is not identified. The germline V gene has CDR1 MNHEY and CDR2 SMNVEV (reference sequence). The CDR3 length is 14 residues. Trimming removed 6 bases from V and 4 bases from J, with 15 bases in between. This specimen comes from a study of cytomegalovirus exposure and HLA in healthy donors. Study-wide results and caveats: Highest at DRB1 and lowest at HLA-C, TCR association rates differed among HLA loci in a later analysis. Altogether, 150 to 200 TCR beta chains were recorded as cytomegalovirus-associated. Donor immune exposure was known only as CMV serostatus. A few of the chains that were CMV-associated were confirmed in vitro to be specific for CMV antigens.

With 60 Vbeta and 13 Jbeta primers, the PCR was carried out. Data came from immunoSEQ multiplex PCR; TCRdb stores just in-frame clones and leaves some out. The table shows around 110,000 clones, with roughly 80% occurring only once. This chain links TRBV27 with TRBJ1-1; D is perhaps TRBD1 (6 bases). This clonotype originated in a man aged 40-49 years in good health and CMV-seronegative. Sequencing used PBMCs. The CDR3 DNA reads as TGTGCCAGCAGACCCCAGGGGACCGGCACTGAAGCTTTCTTT. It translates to CASRPQGTGTEAFF.